This T cell receptor (beta chain) was captured by sequencing in a study of cytomegalovirus exposure and HLA in healthy donors. In the PCR, 60 Vbeta and 13 Jbeta primers were used. The protocol was immunoSEQ multiplex PCR, while the TCRdb copy is restricted to in-frame clones and leaves out a portion. Here the sample spans around 120,000 clones, 79% being singletons. Study-level results: Most likely, a cluster of highly shared sequence variants arose as a sequencing artifact. Most TCRs appeared rarely, but some public TCRs recurred in many donors.

With respect to this clone: Its specificity is unknown.

V was shortened by 2 bases and J by 11 bases, with 13 bases between the two germline ends. Per germline, CDR1 SGDLS and CDR2 YYNGEE. The CDR3 runs 12 residues. The TCR comes from a man aged 18 to 35 in good health and CMV-seronegative. The sample comprised PBMCs. The chain links TRBV9 to TRBJ1-1; D is perhaps TRBD1 (6 bases). The CDR3 sequence: CASSVEGGPAFF. In DNA, the CDR3 is TGTGCCAGCAGCGTGGAGGGGGGGCCTGCTTTCTTT.